This TCR beta chain was profiled in a study of blood T cells in healthy people across ages. Primed by a sample-barcoded 5' primer and a J-beta primer mix, a second PCR proceeded for about 6 to 11 cycles. TCRdb itself ran the 5' RACE reads through MiXCR, one entry per CDR3 protein. The sample consists of some 1.6 million distinct CDR3 sequences, about 35% of them appearing once. V was pared by 1 base and J by 2 bases, with 24 bases between. CDR3 length equals 19 residues. CDR1 is SNHLY, CDR2 FYNNEI, per germline. Study-level findings and limits: It was the long-lived donors that had more naive CD4+ cells and higher diversity than aged donors.

Comments on this clonotype: Its specificity is unknown.

Donor samples were obtained from healthy Caucasian individuals from Russia, aged about 6 to 95. The origin of this receptor is a woman younger than 45 in good health. The sequenced material came from blood. The chain has TRBV2 and TRBJ2-7; maybe TRBD2 (7 bases). The DNA of the CDR3 is TGTGCCAGCAGTGAAGACCTTCGTGGGGGGGGCGAAAAACCCTACGAGCAGTACTTC. Its protein product is CASSEDLRGGGEKPYEQYF.